The 32 T cell receptor beta chains below come from one sample, sequenced in a study of OX40 agonist ivuxolimab in advanced cancers. The library was built by means of the immunoSEQ multiplex PCR assay. Here the immuneACCESS table is served through TCRdb, limited to in-frame sequences with V and J called. Missing clones are a known gap in these copies; in checked studies unresolved V genes cover under half, and the rest lacks a known reason. A total of over 90,000 clones appear in this sample, roughly nine tenths of them only once. The top ten hold more than 5% of the sample. The sample consisted of CD4+ or CD8+ T cells sorted from blood, taken in a trial of the OX40 agonist ivuxolimab. Receptors originate from an adult with an advanced solid tumor such as melanoma, head and neck, liver or kidney cancer.

The gene calls are TRBV19 and TRBJ1-5, with 8 bases that match TRBD1. CDR1 and CDR2 from the germline V gene are LNHDA and SQIVND (reference sequence). The ends lost 0 bases at V and 6 bases at J; junction bases unmatched: 7. CDR3 length equals 16 residues. The CDR3 is CASSIDSQGGVQPQHF. The CDR3 DNA reads TGTGCCAGTAGTATAGATTCACAGGGGGGTGTTCAGCCCCAGCATTTT. The variable domain in full, completed from reference TRBV19 and TRBJ1-5, reads DGGITQSPKYLFRKEGQNVTLSCEQNLNHDAMYWYRQDPGQGLRLIYYSQIVNDFQKGDIAEGYSVSREKKESFPLTVTSAQKNPTAFYLCASSIDSQGGVQPQHFGDGTRLSIL.

CDR3 coding DNA: TGTGCCAGCCCCCCGGAGGGGGGGAGGACTGAAGCTTTCTTT. Its translation: CASPPEGGRTEAFF. The V gene is TRBV28, the J gene TRBJ1-1; a possible D gene is TRBD1 (6 bases). The CDR3 length is 14 residues. V lost 8 bases to trimming and J lost 5 bases, with 18 bases between them. Germline V gene lookup returns CDR1 MDHEN and CDR2 SYDVKM.

The chain is built from TRBV7-8 and TRBJ1-1; 8 positions match TRBD1. Germline V CDR1 and CDR2: SGHVS, FQNEAQ. Trimming at V came to 1 base and at J to 5 bases, leaving 9 bases not matched to a gene. There are 16 residues in the CDR3. CDR3 in DNA: TGTGCCAGCAGCTTAGTGAGGGTCAGGGGGCGGACTGAAGCTTTCTTT. This gives the protein CASSLVRVRGRTEAFF.

J is TRBJ1-1 and V is TRBV6-5; 7 nucleotides align to TRBD1. Germline values: CDR1 MNHEY, CDR2 SVGAGI. The CDR3 runs to 16 residues. The trim removed 4 bases at V and 4 bases at J, leaving 12 bases unmatched. The CDR3: CASSSRYRGFGTEAFF. The CDR3 nucleotides read TGTGCCAGCAGTTCCCGCTACAGGGGATTTGGCACTGAAGCTTTCTTT.

This chain connects TRBV30 to TRBJ2-3, with 7 nucleotides matching TRBD2. V trimming: 2 bases; J trimming: 4 bases; junction bases outside the gene matches: 6. Germline-derived CDR1 and CDR2 are GTSNPN and SVGIG (reference sequence). There are 14 residues in the CDR3. Written as DNA, the CDR3 is TGTGCCTGGAGTTCCGGGGGGTTCGCAGATACGCAGTATTTT. This translates into CAWSSGGFADTQYF.

V and J are TRBV2 and TRBJ2-5, with 14 positions matching TRBD2. CDR1 and CDR2 (germline): SNHLY, FYNNEI. The length of the CDR3 is 16 residues. The V segment lost 6 bases and the J segment 5 bases; nucleotides outside the gene matches: 8. The CDR3: CASSDGTSGGGETQYF. CDR3 DNA: TGTGCCAGCAGCGACGGGACTAGCGGGGGAGGGGAGACCCAGTACTTC.

The chain couples TRBV6-5 to TRBJ2-3, with D unclear. The CDR3 is 13 amino acids. Per germline, CDR1 MNHEY and CDR2 SVGAGI. V gave up 11 bases and J gave up 2 bases, with 14 bases separating them. CDR3 nucleotides: TGTGCCGTAGCTGGTACGCCCACAGATACGCAGTATTTT. This translates into CAVAGTPTDTQYF.

The chain links TRBV5-6 to TRBJ1-4; no clear D. CDR1 is SGHDT, CDR2 YYEEEE, per germline. This CDR3 region has 13 residues. The V end was cut by 0 bases, the J end by 8 bases, with 8 bases between. CDR3 DNA sequence: TGTGCCAGCAGCTTGGGGACTAGGGAAAAACTGTTTTTT. Its protein is CASSLGTREKLFF. Based on the CDR3 plus reference TRBV5-6 and TRBJ1-4, the full variable domain is DAGVTQSPTHLIKTRGQQVTLRCSPKSGHDTVSWYQQALGQGPQFIFQYYEEEERQRGNFPDRFSGHQFPNYSSELNVNALLLGDSALYLCASSLGTREKLFFGSGTQLSVL.

The V call is TRBV5-1, the J call TRBJ2-1, with 10 positions matching TRBD2. J was trimmed by 1 base and V by 4 bases; bases with no gene match: 2. Germline CDR1 SGHRS, CDR2 YFSETQ. CDR3 length: 15 residues. CDR3 residues: CASSPLAGSYNEQFF. As DNA, the CDR3 is TGCGCCAGCAGCCCACTAGCGGGGTCCTACAATGAGCAGTTCTTC.

The chain combines TRBV5-4 with TRBJ2-1; 8 nucleotides align to TRBD2. V lost 1 base, J lost 5 bases, and 5 bases stayed unmatched. Germline V gene sequence: CDR1 SGHNT, CDR2 YYREEE (reference sequence). The CDR3 is 15 residues long. CDR3 sequence: CASSLPREGNNEQFF. The DNA of the CDR3 is TGTGCCAGCAGCTTGCCCCGGGAGGGCAACAATGAGCAGTTCTTC.

The chain employs TRBV10-3 and TRBJ1-3; D may be TRBD1 (5 bases). V was cut by 6 bases and J by 4 bases, with 13 bases left in between. The CDR3 totals 14 residues. Germline CDR1 reads ENHRY; CDR2 reads SYGVKD. The CDR3 region has the DNA TGTGCCATCAGGACCGACAGCCCGGGAAACACCATATATTTT. Amino acid sequence: CAIRTDSPGNTIYF.

The chain recombines TRBV7-9 with TRBJ2-5, with 8 positions matching TRBD2. CDR1 SEHNR and CDR2 FQNEAQ come from the germline V gene (reference sequence). Losses at the gene ends were 4 bases for V and 10 bases for J; bases not matched to a gene: 2. The CDR3 runs 11 residues. The CDR3 bases are TGTGCCAGCAGCTCCGGGAGGGACCAGTACTTC. Protein product: CASSSGRDQYF. The whole variable domain, remainder taken from reference TRBV7-9 and TRBJ2-5, is DTGVSQNPRHKITKRGQNVTFRCDPISEHNRLYWYRQTLGQGPEFLTYFQNEAQLEKSRLLSDRFSAERPKGSFSTLEIQRTEQGDSAMYLCASSSGRDQYFGPGTRLLVL.

The chain carries TRBV30 and TRBJ2-1, with 8 bases lining up with TRBD2. From germline, CDR1 is GTSNPN and CDR2 SVGIG (reference sequence). This CDR3 contains 13 residues. J gave up 3 bases and V 7 bases, and 5 bases lay outside the gene matches. CDR3 coding DNA: TGTGCCTCCGGGGGGGCCTTCTACAATGAGCAGTTCTTC. Its protein product is CASGGAFYNEQFF.

This clone was detected only a few times. The chain couples TRBV7-9 to TRBJ1-2, with 7 bases fitting TRBD1. The germline V gene has CDR1 SEHNR and CDR2 FQNEAQ (reference sequence). The CDR3 sequence is 14 residues long. Losses at the gene ends were 5 bases for V and 3 bases for J; bases not matched to a gene: 6. CDR3 in amino acids: CASSPGGGDYGYTF. CDR3 nucleotide sequence: TGTGCCAGCAGCCCAGGGGGGGGTGACTATGGCTACACCTTC.

The CDR3 region is CASSPQALSGTDTQYF. The CDR3 DNA is TGTGCCAGCAGCCCCCAGGCTTTGAGCGGCACAGATACGCAGTATTTT. The rearrangement links TRBV7-2 to TRBJ2-3; D is uncertain. Germline CDR1 and CDR2: SGHTA and FQGNSA. This CDR3 comprises 16 residues. V lost 5 bases and J 1 base, leaving 16 bases between the germline ends.

The chain has TRBV11-2 and TRBJ1-3; D is unresolved. The CDR3 is 17 residues long. The germline V gene encodes CDR1 SGHAT and CDR2 FQNNGV. V lost 4 bases, J lost 4 bases, and 20 bases lay in between. The chain's CDR3 is CASSSPTVSDRGNTIYF. The DNA for the CDR3 is TGTGCCAGCAGCTCCCCTACAGTCTCCGATCGGGGAAACACCATATATTTT.

V and J are TRBV5-6 and TRBJ1-1; D is ambiguous. CDR1 and CDR2 from the germline V gene are SGHDT and YYEEEE. The ends were cut back, 3 bases at V and 7 bases at J, with 13 bases in the middle. This CDR3 contains 13 residues. CDR3 in amino acids: CASSSPYGLEAFF. The CDR3 DNA follows: TGTGCCAGCAGCTCTCCCTATGGTCTTGAAGCTTTCTTT.

This clone was seen only a few times. V is TRBV6-5 and J is TRBJ1-2; D is ambiguous. Per the germline V gene, CDR1 is MNHEY and CDR2 is SVGAGI. V was clipped by 6 bases and J by 4 bases, with 12 bases between them. The CDR3 has 13 residues. In DNA form, the CDR3 reads TGTGCCAGCAGCCCCTCGAACACCTATGGCTACACCTTC. This codes for CASSPSNTYGYTF.

The chain combines TRBV30 with TRBJ2-6, with 11 bases lining up with TRBD1. The J segment lost 4 bases and the V segment lost 5 bases, leaving 16 bases of the junction unmatched. Looked up from germline, CDR1 is GTSNPN and CDR2 is SVGIG (reference sequence). The CDR3 spans 19 residues. DNA of the CDR3: TGTGCCTGGGGATTCTTGAGGACAGGGGGCTTCGCAGGGGCCAACGTCCTGACTTTC. Protein sequence: CAWGFLRTGGFAGANVLTF.

The chain carries TRBV18 and TRBJ2-4; the match to TRBD1 covers 7 bases. Germline loops: CDR1 KGHSH, CDR2 LQKENI. The CDR3 spans 14 residues. J was trimmed by 9 bases and V by 2 bases; bases with no gene match: 7. The CDR3 loop is CASSPSAGGIIQYF. CDR3 coding DNA: TGTGCCAGCTCACCATCGGCAGGGGGTATCATTCAGTACTTC.

V gene TRBV19 combines with J gene TRBJ1-2, with D possibly being TRBD1 (5 bases). Trimming pared 5 bases from V and 6 bases from J, leaving 13 bases between. Germline CDR1 is LNHDA and CDR2 is SQIVND (reference sequence). The CDR3 runs to 13 residues. The CDR3 loop reads CASSRGGTDGYTF. The CDR3 DNA sequence: TGTGCCAGTAGTCGGGGGGGGACCGATGGCTACACCTTC.

The J gene is TRBJ1-2, the V gene TRBV6-1, with no clear D. In germline, CDR1 is MNHNS, CDR2 SASEGT. CDR3 length: 14 residues. The ends were cut back, 1 base at V and 6 bases at J, with 12 bases in the middle. Here the CDR3 DNA reads TGTGCCAGCAGTGAAGATCGGGGTTACCATGGCTACACCTTC. Its protein product is CASSEDRGYHGYTF.

This chain connects TRBV5-4 to TRBJ1-4; D perhaps matches TRBD1 (6 bases). V was trimmed by 2 bases and J by 0 bases, leaving 8 bases between them. This CDR3 spans 15 amino acids. Germline lookup yields CDR1 SGHNT and CDR2 YYREEE (reference sequence). In DNA, the CDR3 is TGTGCCAGCAGCTTAGGGGGAGCAACTAATGAAAAACTGTTTTTT. Its translation: CASSLGGATNEKLFF.

J is TRBJ1-1 and V is TRBV19, with a possible D match to TRBD1 (6 bases). Germline V lookup: CDR1 LNHDA, CDR2 SQIVND (reference sequence). The CDR3 has 15 amino acids. With 6 bases removed from V and 1 base from J, the gap between germline ends came to 15 bases. The CDR3 region is CASSSAGVKNTEAFF. The CDR3 DNA is TGTGCCAGTAGCTCGGCAGGGGTCAAGAACACTGAAGCTTTCTTT.

The chain joins TRBV27 to TRBJ2-7, with 10 bases that match TRBD2. CDR1 is MNHEY, CDR2 SMNVEV, per germline (reference sequence). V lost 5 bases and J lost 6; bases outside the gene matches: 10. There are 15 residues in the CDR3. CDR3 sequence: CASSALKAGGSEQYF. As DNA, the CDR3 is TGTGCCAGCAGTGCCCTTAAAGCGGGAGGGAGCGAGCAGTACTTC.

Remarks on this clone: At the DNA level, this CDR3 is encoded by other sequences in the same sample as well. V and J are TRBV6-4 and TRBJ1-1; 7 positions match TRBD1. V shed 6 bases, J shed 1 base, and the junction held 2 bases outside the gene matches. Germline V gives CDR1 MRHNA, CDR2 SNTAGT. The CDR3 contains 13 residues. CDR3 sequence (DNA): TGTGCCAGCAGAAGGACAGGGAACACTGAAGCTTTCTTT. Translation: CASRRTGNTEAFF.

The genes are TRBV19 and TRBJ2-1; 9 nucleotides match TRBD1. From germline, CDR1 is LNHDA and CDR2 SQIVND (reference sequence). The CDR3 spans 18 residues. V lost 4 bases to trimming and J lost 0 bases; unmatched junction nucleotides: 10. The CDR3 DNA sequence: TGTGCCAGTAGTAAGCGGGCCGGGACAGGGATCTCCTACAATGAGCAGTTCTTC. It translates to CASSKRAGTGISYNEQFF.

The chain couples TRBV15 to TRBJ2-5, with a tentative D call TRBD1 (6 bases). Germline CDR1 LNHNV, CDR2 YYDKDF (reference sequence). Between the trimmed V and J ends, which lost 0 bases and 5 bases, there was a span of 10 bases. The CDR3 length is 14 residues. CDR3 region: CATSRETRGETQYF. In DNA, the CDR3 is TGTGCCACCAGCAGAGAGACGAGGGGGGAGACCCAGTACTTC.

The chain is built from TRBV5-4 and TRBJ2-7; TRBD1 agrees at 10 bases. Germline V gene sequence: CDR1 SGHNT, CDR2 YYREEE (reference sequence). This CDR3 comprises 13 residues. V shed 7 bases, J shed 0 bases, and the junction held 1 base outside the gene matches. The CDR3 nucleotides are TGTGCCAGCGGACAGGGGGGCTCCTACGAGCAGTACTTC. Translating gives CASGQGGSYEQYF.

The gene calls are TRBV6-1 and TRBJ2-1, with D possibly being TRBD1 (5 bases). Trimming left V 7 bases short and J 7 bases short, with 17 bases between. Germline CDR1 reads MNHNS; CDR2 reads SASEGT. This CDR3 spans 14 amino acids. The CDR3 bases are TGTGCCAGCAACCTCAGGGCAGGGATGAATGAGCAGTTCTTC. Encoded protein: CASNLRAGMNEQFF.

The chain is built from TRBV7-9 and TRBJ2-1, with D possibly being TRBD1 or TRBD2 (5 bases each). Trimming took 1 base from V and 3 from J, leaving 13 bases between them. Germline CDR1 and CDR2: SEHNR and FQNEAQ (reference sequence). The CDR3 consists of 16 residues. The CDR3 sequence is CASSLGGWDVYNEQFF. For the CDR3, the DNA is TGTGCCAGCAGCTTAGGGGGCTGGGACGTCTACAATGAGCAGTTCTTC.

This chain connects TRBV5-1 to TRBJ2-3, with 7 bases that match TRBD1. Germline assignment: CDR1 SGHRS and CDR2 YFSETQ. J gave up 1 base and V 2 bases, and 4 bases lay outside the gene matches. This CDR3 has 15 residues. CDR3 residues: CASSFTGTGTDTQYF. For the CDR3, the DNA is TGCGCCAGCAGCTTTACCGGGACAGGCACAGATACGCAGTATTTT.